The clone carrying this T cell receptor beta chain was counted at least ten times. No antigen is known for it. The germline V and J ends were trimmed by 3 bases and 8 bases, with 8 bases remaining between them. Germline-derived CDR1 and CDR2 are SQVTM and ANQGSEA. CDR3 size: 11 residues. With molecular barcodes, quantitative 5'-RACE was used to make the TCR beta libraries. TCRdb itself ran the 5' RACE reads through MiXCR, one entry per CDR3 protein. The table shows about 240,000 distinct CDR3 sequences, with 8.6% occurring only once. The data belong to a study of CD8 T cells in ankylosing spondylitis. Findings and caveats of the study: A TCR beta motif of eight or nine highly homologous variants seemed to mark ankylosing spondylitis blood.

The V and J genes are TRBV29-1 and TRBJ2-1; D not certain. Input material: blood, either unsorted or a sorted T cell fraction (not recorded which). This receptor was taken from a male donor with ankylosing spondylitis or in good health (not recorded which). The CDR3 DNA sequence: TGCAGCGTTGATATCGTCGATGAGCAGTTCTTC. Its translation: CSVDIVDEQFF.